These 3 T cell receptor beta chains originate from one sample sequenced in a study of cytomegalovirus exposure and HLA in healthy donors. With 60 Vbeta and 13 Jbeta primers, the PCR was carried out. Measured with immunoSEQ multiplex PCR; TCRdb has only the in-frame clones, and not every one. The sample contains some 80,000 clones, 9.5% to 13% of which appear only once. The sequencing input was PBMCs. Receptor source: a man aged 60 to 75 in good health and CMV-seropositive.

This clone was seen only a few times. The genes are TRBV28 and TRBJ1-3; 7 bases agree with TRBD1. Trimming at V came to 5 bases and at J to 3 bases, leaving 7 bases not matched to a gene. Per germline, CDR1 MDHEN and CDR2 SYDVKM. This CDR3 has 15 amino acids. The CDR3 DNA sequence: TGTGCCAGCAGTGAAGAAGGGGGCGGTGGAAACACCATATATTTT. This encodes CASSEEGGGGNTIYF.

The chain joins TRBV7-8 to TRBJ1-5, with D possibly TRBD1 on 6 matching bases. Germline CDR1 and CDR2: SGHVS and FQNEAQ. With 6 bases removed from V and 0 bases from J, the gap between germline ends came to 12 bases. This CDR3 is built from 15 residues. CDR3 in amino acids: CASRTGASSNQPQHF. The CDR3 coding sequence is TGTGCCAGCAGGACAGGCGCAAGTAGCAATCAGCCCCAGCATTTT.

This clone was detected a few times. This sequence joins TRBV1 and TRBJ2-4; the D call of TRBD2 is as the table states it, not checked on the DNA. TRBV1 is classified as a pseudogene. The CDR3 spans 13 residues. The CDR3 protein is CTSPSSSKNIQYF. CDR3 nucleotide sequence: TGCACCAGCCCCTCGAGTTCCAAAAACATTCAGTACTTC.